The 22 T cell receptor beta chains below were found in one sample sequenced in a study of T-cell reconstitution after alpha-beta-depleted transplantation in children. Preparation of the TCRbeta library used unique molecular identifiers. TCRdb redid the calling of the PCR reads with MiXCR, one entry per CDR3 protein. The sample records 610,000 or so distinct CDR3 sequences, approximately 30% being singletons. The material sequenced was PBMCs, taken before TCRalphabeta/CD19-depleted stem cell transplant. The receptors originated from a boy younger than two with Wiskott-Aldrich syndrome, due to receive a stem cell transplant.

There are a few counts of this clonotype. A read error may account for a junction end that differs from germline. The chain joins TRBV20-1 to TRBJ2-1, with 9 bases fitting TRBD1. The length of the CDR3 is 17 residues. Germline V CDR1 and CDR2: DFQATT, SNEGSKA (reference sequence). For the CDR3, the DNA is TGCAGTGCTGAGGGACAGGGTGGGGGAGTATCCTTCAATGAGCAGTTCTTC. The encoded protein is CSAEGQGGGVSFNEQFF.

This chain joins TRBV30 and TRBJ1-6; 8 bases map to TRBD1. J was trimmed by 18 bases and V by 3 bases; bases with no gene match: 10. Germline values: CDR1 GTSNPN, CDR2 SVGIG (reference sequence). There are 12 residues in the CDR3. The CDR3 sequence: CAWSMNRDRPHF. CDR3 nucleotides: TGTGCCTGGAGCATGAACCGGGACAGGCCCCACTTT.

The gene calls are TRBV5-1 and TRBJ2-1; 7 nucleotides agree with TRBD2. The CDR3 is 14 amino acids. V shed 5 bases and J 4 bases; nucleotides not matched to a gene: 6. The germline V gene encodes CDR1 SGHRS and CDR2 YFSETQ. DNA for the CDR3: TGCGCCAGCAGTTCAACTAGCGATTACAATGAGCAGTTCTTC. It specifies CASSSTSDYNEQFF.

The chain joins TRBV20-1 to TRBJ1-2; the D is unclear. The CDR3 consists of 14 residues. V was cut by 3 bases and J by 4 bases, with 15 bases left in between. CDR1 DFQATT and CDR2 SNEGSKA come from the germline V gene (reference sequence). The CDR3 protein is CSASSAGSSYGYTF. The CDR3 DNA reads TGCAGTGCTAGTTCCGCAGGCTCCAGCTATGGCTACACCTTC.

This sequence joins TRBV20-1 and TRBJ2-3, with TRBD1 matching over 8 bases. The ends lost 1 base at V and 3 bases at J; junction bases unmatched: 6. Germline V gene lookup returns CDR1 DFQATT and CDR2 SNEGSKA (reference sequence). The CDR3 has 15 residues. For the CDR3, the DNA is TGCAGTGCTAGAGCCGGGACAGGTGGTACAGATACGCAGTATTTT. This sequence encodes CSARAGTGGTDTQYF.

This clonotype was detected only a few times. The gene calls are TRBV4-1 and TRBJ1-2; no clear D gene. Germline V gene sequence: CDR1 MGHRA, CDR2 YSYEKL. V was clipped by 1 base and J by 6 bases, with 9 bases between them. There are 13 residues in the CDR3. The DNA of the CDR3 is TGCGCCAGCAGCCAAGTTTCGGGGAATGGCTACACCTTC. It translates to CASSQVSGNGYTF.

This clonotype was picked up a small number of times. V and J are TRBV25-1 and TRBJ2-7, with D hard to call. V was trimmed by 2 bases and J by 2 bases, leaving 10 bases between them. Germline CDR1 reads MGHDK; CDR2 reads SYGVNS. The CDR3 is 14 amino acids. Here the CDR3 DNA reads TGTGCCAGCAGTGAAAGGGAAACGGCCTACGAGCAGTACTTC. It encodes CASSERETAYEQYF.

V usage is TRBV28 and J usage is TRBJ2-1; the D gene is possibly TRBD2 (6 bases). CDR3 length equals 13 residues. Trimming left V 2 bases short and J 10 bases short, with 12 bases between. The germline gives CDR1 MDHEN, CDR2 SYDVKM. The CDR3 loop reads CASSLGGLPEQFF. The CDR3 bases are TGTGCCAGCAGTTTAGGTGGACTACCCGAGCAGTTCTTC.

This chain connects TRBV20-1 to TRBJ1-5; 10 nucleotides align to TRBD1. Germline CDR1 is DFQATT and CDR2 is SNEGSKA (reference sequence). V lost 5 bases and J lost 5; bases outside the gene matches: 3. The CDR3 extends over 13 amino acids. CDR3 amino acids: CSASDRGHQPQHF. DNA of the CDR3: TGCAGTGCTTCCGACAGGGGGCATCAGCCCCAGCATTTT.

This clonotype was detected only once. The CDR3 DNA reads TGCAGTGCTACCTCCGGGACAGGGAGGAGTTATGGCTACACCTTC. Its protein is CSATSGTGRSYGYTF. The rearrangement joins TRBV20-1 to TRBJ1-2; 9 bases are a match to TRBD1. The ends lost 4 bases at V and 5 bases at J; junction bases unmatched: 11. The CDR3 has 15 residues. Germline V gene lookup returns CDR1 DFQATT and CDR2 SNEGSKA (reference sequence).

A few counts support this clonotype. The DNA for the CDR3 is TGTGCCAGCAGCTGGAGAGGGCGGGATGAGCAGTTCTTC. Encoded protein: CASSWRGRDEQFF. This chain connects TRBV5-6 to TRBJ2-1; maybe TRBD2 (5 bases). From germline, CDR1 is SGHDT and CDR2 YYEEEE. The V gene lost 3 bases and the J gene lost 8 bases, with 12 bases spanning the gap. The CDR3 has 13 residues.

This clonotype was observed a single time. The V gene is TRBV2, the J gene TRBJ1-2; 9 nucleotides agree with TRBD1. The CDR3 is 17 residues long. The germline V gene has CDR1 SNHLY and CDR2 FYNNEI. V trimming: 6 bases; J trimming: 6 bases; junction bases outside the gene matches: 17. CDR3 amino acids: CASRAIPDRGRLHGYTF. The CDR3 DNA reads as TGTGCCAGCAGGGCCATCCCGGACAGGGGTAGGCTTCATGGCTACACCTTC.

The rearrangement joins TRBV20-1 to TRBJ2-2; no clear D gene. This CDR3 region has 19 residues. Trimming removed 1 base at V and 4 bases at J, with 25 bases between. Germline loops: CDR1 DFQATT, CDR2 SNEGSKA (reference sequence). The CDR3 protein is CSARGYWNRAPVGTGELFF. DNA of the CDR3: TGCAGTGCTAGAGGTTACTGGAACCGGGCCCCGGTAGGCACCGGGGAGCTGTTTTTT.

This clonotype came up a few times. This rearrangement joins TRBV2 to TRBJ1-1, with D unclear. V was pared by 7 bases and J by 2 bases, with 11 bases between. Germline V lookup: CDR1 SNHLY, CDR2 FYNNEI. CDR3 length: 13 residues. In DNA, the CDR3 is TGTGCCAGCACGTCAGGAGTTAACACTGAAGCTTTCTTT. Protein: CASTSGVNTEAFF.

V usage is TRBV28 and J usage is TRBJ2-3, with D perhaps matching TRBD2 (6 bases). The V and J ends lost 7 bases and 1 base respectively, with 12 bases between them. Germline V gene lookup returns CDR1 MDHEN and CDR2 SYDVKM. The CDR3 consists of 14 residues. Here the CDR3 DNA reads TGTGCCAGCACCCCGGGACTCCGCACAGATACGCAGTATTTT. Amino acids: CASTPGLRTDTQYF.

The J gene is TRBJ2-3, the V gene TRBV12-3 or TRBV12-4; D is perhaps TRBD2 (6 bases). The CDR3 runs 15 residues. V was cut by 2 bases and J by 1 base, with 10 bases left in between. The CDR3 here is CASSLRPSGTDTQYF. In DNA form, the CDR3 reads TGTGCCAGCAGTTTAAGACCTAGCGGCACAGATACGCAGTATTTT.

This chain links TRBV9 with TRBJ2-2; tentatively, D is TRBD2 (5 bases). Germline values: CDR1 SGDLS, CDR2 YYNGEE. V dropped 5 bases and J dropped 7 bases, with 15 bases sitting between them. The CDR3 has 14 residues. Written as DNA, the CDR3 is TGTGCCAGCAGGGAAGGGAGCGAAATCGGGGAGCTGTTTTTT. Its protein product is CASREGSEIGELFF.

CDR3 nucleotide sequence: TGCGCCAGCAGCCGTGGACTAGCGGAGAACACCGGGGAGCTGTTTTTT. Its protein is CASSRGLAENTGELFF. The J gene is TRBJ2-2, the V gene TRBV5-1, with 10 nucleotides matching TRBD2. This CDR3 region has 16 residues. J gave up 1 base and V 4 bases, and 4 bases lay outside the gene matches. CDR1 and CDR2 (germline): SGHRS, YFSETQ.

This clonotype has only a few counts. V and J are TRBV12-3 or TRBV12-4 and TRBJ2-7; D gene uncertain. CDR3 length: 12 amino acids. The ends were cut back, 6 bases at V and 6 bases at J, with 12 bases in the middle. This chain's CDR3 is CASSPLLVEQYF. CDR3 bases: TGTGCCAGCAGCCCCCTCTTAGTCGAGCAGTACTTC.

The chain joins TRBV5-1 to TRBJ2-7; D uncertain. CDR1 and CDR2 (germline): SGHRS, YFSETQ. Trimming stripped 5 bases from V and 0 bases from J, with 12 bases between. This CDR3 has 14 amino acids. The CDR3 region has the DNA TGCGCCAGCAGGTACGACACGAGCTCCTACGAGCAGTACTTC. Translated: CASRYDTSSYEQYF.

In this sample, this clonotype turned up a few times. V is TRBV5-1 and J is TRBJ2-3, with TRBD2 matching 10 bases. Germline CDR1 is SGHRS and CDR2 is YFSETQ. This CDR3 comprises 14 residues. Trimming at V came to 4 bases and at J to 5 bases, leaving 4 bases not matched to a gene. The CDR3 DNA reads TGCGCCAGCAGCGAGCGGGAGGGCCTAGATACGCAGTATTTT. It specifies CASSEREGLDTQYF. The variable domain in full, with the rest retrieved from reference TRBV5-1 and TRBJ2-3, is KAGVTQTPRYLIKTRGQQVTLSCSPISGHRSVSWYQQTPGQGLQFLFEYFSETQRNKGNFPGRFSGRQFSNSRSEMNVSTLELGDSALYLCASSEREGLDTQYFGPGTRLTVL.

The V call is TRBV20-1, the J call TRBJ2-2; the D gene is possibly TRBD2 (6 bases). CDR1 and CDR2 from the germline V gene are DFQATT and SNEGSKA (reference sequence). V lost 3 bases to trimming and J lost 1 base, with 6 bases between them. This CDR3 is 13 amino acids long. The CDR3 region is CSASGGNTGELFF. The CDR3 coding sequence is TGCAGTGCTAGCGGGGGGAACACCGGGGAGCTGTTTTTT.